This entry lists 27 T cell receptor beta chains sequenced from one sample in a study of monozygotic twins with inflammatory bowel disease. No DNA is given; TCRdb re-called the 5' RACE reads and lists each CDR3 protein once. This repertoire comprises approximately 380,000 distinct CDR3 sequences; its ten largest clones make up 2% to 3%. The sequencing sample was made of blood. Receptor source: a human donor with ulcerative colitis or Crohn's disease, or a healthy co-twin of an affected twin (not recorded which).

This sequence joins TRBV6-2 or TRBV6-3 and TRBJ2-1; as DNA is missing, the TRBD1 call by TCRdb cannot be tested. This CDR3 contains 17 residues. Germline lookup yields CDR1 MNHEY and CDR2 SVGEGT. The CDR3 here is CASIPAEGALLGNEQFF.

The chain carries TRBV29-1 and TRBJ2-5. Germline V gives CDR1 SQVTM, CDR2 ANQGSEA. The CDR3 is 13 amino acids. The chain's CDR3 is CSVASGFQETQYF.

The V and J genes are TRBV7-2 and TRBJ2-7. The germline gives CDR1 SGHTA, CDR2 FQGNSA. CDR3 length: 14 amino acids. CDR3 loop: CASSLASVVGEQYF.

V usage is TRBV5-1 and J usage is TRBJ1-3; absent DNA, TCRdb's TRBD1 call cannot be checked. The germline V gene has CDR1 SGHRS and CDR2 YFSETQ. The CDR3 runs 15 residues. The CDR3 is CASSTDMSSGNTIYF. Drawing the rest from reference TRBV5-1 and TRBJ1-3, the complete variable domain is KAGVTQTPRYLIKTRGQQVTLSCSPISGHRSVSWYQQTPGQGLQFLFEYFSETQRNKGNFPGRFSGRQFSNSRSEMNVSTLELGDSALYLCASSTDMSSGNTIYFGEGSWLTVV.

The chain has TRBV12-3 or TRBV12-4 and TRBJ2-1; the D gene TCRdb calls, TRBD2, cannot be checked with no DNA. The CDR3 has 15 amino acids. The CDR3 loop reads CASSVLAGGIDEQFF.

V gene TRBV12-3 or TRBV12-4 combines with J gene TRBJ2-4; the TRBD1 assignment by TCRdb is unverifiable without DNA. The CDR3 length is 16 residues. The CDR3 is CASSSGQQVAKNIQYF.

The chain has TRBV6-5 and TRBJ2-1; TCRdb reports TRBD1, a call that lacks DNA to check it against. The germline CDR1 and CDR2 sequences are MNHEY and SVGAGI. The CDR3 extends over 15 amino acids. The CDR3 region is CASSYRVGARNEQFF.

This rearrangement joins TRBV7-2 to TRBJ1-3; the TCRdb D gene call, TRBD1, has no DNA to confirm it. The CDR3 totals 14 residues. Germline CDR1 and CDR2: SGHTA and FQGNSA. The CDR3 loop reads CASSSPGAGNTIYF.

The V and J genes are TRBV6-2 or TRBV6-3 and TRBJ2-7; TCRdb returns TRBD1, unconfirmable since there is no DNA. Germline V CDR1 and CDR2: MNHEY, SVGEGT. The length of the CDR3 is 13 residues. Here the CDR3 reads CATRTGPLYEQYF.

The chain joins TRBV29-1 to TRBJ2-5; the TCRdb D gene call, TRBD1, has no DNA to confirm it. The length of the CDR3 is 15 residues. From germline, CDR1 is SQVTM and CDR2 ANQGSEA. CDR3 loop: CSVASRQGAGETQYF.

The CDR3: CASSLSRQPNSPLHF. This chain joins TRBV12-3 or TRBV12-4 and TRBJ1-6; without DNA, the TCRdb call of TRBD1 cannot be checked. The CDR3 extends over 15 amino acids.

The chain combines TRBV9 with TRBJ2-3; the TCRdb call, TRBD1, lacks DNA for checking. Germline V lookup: CDR1 SGDLS, CDR2 YYNGEE. The CDR3 runs 16 residues. CDR3 protein: CASSVQGVLSTDTQYF.

The chain carries TRBV20-1 and TRBJ2-1; TCRdb indicates TRBD2, and absent DNA this call remains unverified. The CDR3 has 15 residues. The V gene's germline CDR1 is DFQATT and CDR2 SNEGSKA (reference sequence). The CDR3 region is CSAKGDSGWDNEQFF.

The chain carries TRBV7-2 and TRBJ2-1. The germline V gene encodes CDR1 SGHTA and CDR2 FQGNSA. CDR3 length equals 13 residues. CDR3 loop: CASSFNVYNEQFF.

The rearrangement joins TRBV4-3 to TRBJ1-1; lacking DNA, the TRBD1 call made by TCRdb goes unchecked. The CDR3 totals 13 residues. Germline V CDR1 and CDR2: LGHNA, YSLEER. CDR3 region: CASSQEGTGKAFF.

This chain links TRBV20-1 with TRBJ2-1; TCRdb indicates TRBD2, and absent DNA this call remains unverified. This CDR3 has 15 residues. Germline-derived CDR1 and CDR2 are DFQATT and SNEGSKA (reference sequence). CDR3 loop: CRGCPTSAYYNEQFF.

The rearrangement uses TRBV11-2 and TRBJ2-7. CDR1 and CDR2 from the germline V gene are SGHAT and FQNNGV. The CDR3 loop spans 13 amino acids. CDR3: CASSFNTLGEQYF.

The chain couples TRBV6-4 to TRBJ2-7; the D gene TCRdb calls, TRBD1, cannot be checked with no DNA. The CDR3 has 15 residues. CDR1 is MRHNA, CDR2 SNTAGT, per germline. The CDR3 spells CASSKEGQGSYEQYF.

The chain is built from TRBV15 and TRBJ2-3; the D gene TCRdb calls, TRBD2, cannot be checked with no DNA. CDR1 and CDR2 (germline): LNHNV, YYDKDF (reference sequence). The CDR3 is 15 amino acids. The CDR3 loop is CATSRGEVGTDTQYF.

V usage is TRBV11-2 and J usage is TRBJ1-1. The CDR3 contains 16 residues. The germline V gene has CDR1 SGHAT and CDR2 FQNNGV. This CDR3 reads CASSLDLSLGSAEAFF.

V usage is TRBV20-1 and J usage is TRBJ2-7; TCRdb's assignment of TRBD1 cannot be checked, as there is no DNA. CDR1 and CDR2 from the germline V gene are DFQATT and SNEGSKA (reference sequence). The CDR3 spans 15 residues. CDR3 residues: CSAVSPGTGGYEQYF.

This chain uses TRBV4-2 with TRBJ1-6; checking the TCRdb D call of TRBD1 is not possible without DNA. CDR1 is LGHNA and CDR2 is YNFKEQ in the germline V gene. The CDR3 contains 15 residues. The CDR3 is CASTLIWDSNSPLHF.

The chain joins TRBV11-2 to TRBJ2-7; TCRdb's assignment of TRBD1 cannot be checked, as there is no DNA. The CDR3 has 16 amino acids. Germline V gene sequence: CDR1 SGHAT, CDR2 FQNNGV. The CDR3 region is CASSLWAYGGSYEQYF.

This chain joins TRBV6-2 or TRBV6-3 and TRBJ2-1; TCRdb indicates TRBD2, and absent DNA this call remains unverified. Germline loops: CDR1 MNHEY, CDR2 SVGEGT. This CDR3 has 15 residues. CDR3 region: CASSWTSGGYNEQFF.

The chain has TRBV24-1 and TRBJ2-1; TCRdb's D gene call, TRBD2, goes unchecked for lack of DNA. The CDR3 covers 19 residues. CDR1 is KGHDR, CDR2 SFDVKD, per germline. This CDR3 reads CATSDPGLAGGGQYNEQFF.

This chain connects TRBV20-1 to TRBJ1-1. Germline V gene sequence: CDR1 DFQATT, CDR2 SNEGSKA (reference sequence). CDR3 length: 15 amino acids. CDR3 region: CSARDFGGEGTEAFF.

The J gene is TRBJ2-7, the V gene TRBV13. Germline-derived CDR1 and CDR2 are PRHDT and FYEKMQ (reference sequence). This CDR3 has 16 residues. Here the CDR3 reads CASSLGRVGLTYEQYF.